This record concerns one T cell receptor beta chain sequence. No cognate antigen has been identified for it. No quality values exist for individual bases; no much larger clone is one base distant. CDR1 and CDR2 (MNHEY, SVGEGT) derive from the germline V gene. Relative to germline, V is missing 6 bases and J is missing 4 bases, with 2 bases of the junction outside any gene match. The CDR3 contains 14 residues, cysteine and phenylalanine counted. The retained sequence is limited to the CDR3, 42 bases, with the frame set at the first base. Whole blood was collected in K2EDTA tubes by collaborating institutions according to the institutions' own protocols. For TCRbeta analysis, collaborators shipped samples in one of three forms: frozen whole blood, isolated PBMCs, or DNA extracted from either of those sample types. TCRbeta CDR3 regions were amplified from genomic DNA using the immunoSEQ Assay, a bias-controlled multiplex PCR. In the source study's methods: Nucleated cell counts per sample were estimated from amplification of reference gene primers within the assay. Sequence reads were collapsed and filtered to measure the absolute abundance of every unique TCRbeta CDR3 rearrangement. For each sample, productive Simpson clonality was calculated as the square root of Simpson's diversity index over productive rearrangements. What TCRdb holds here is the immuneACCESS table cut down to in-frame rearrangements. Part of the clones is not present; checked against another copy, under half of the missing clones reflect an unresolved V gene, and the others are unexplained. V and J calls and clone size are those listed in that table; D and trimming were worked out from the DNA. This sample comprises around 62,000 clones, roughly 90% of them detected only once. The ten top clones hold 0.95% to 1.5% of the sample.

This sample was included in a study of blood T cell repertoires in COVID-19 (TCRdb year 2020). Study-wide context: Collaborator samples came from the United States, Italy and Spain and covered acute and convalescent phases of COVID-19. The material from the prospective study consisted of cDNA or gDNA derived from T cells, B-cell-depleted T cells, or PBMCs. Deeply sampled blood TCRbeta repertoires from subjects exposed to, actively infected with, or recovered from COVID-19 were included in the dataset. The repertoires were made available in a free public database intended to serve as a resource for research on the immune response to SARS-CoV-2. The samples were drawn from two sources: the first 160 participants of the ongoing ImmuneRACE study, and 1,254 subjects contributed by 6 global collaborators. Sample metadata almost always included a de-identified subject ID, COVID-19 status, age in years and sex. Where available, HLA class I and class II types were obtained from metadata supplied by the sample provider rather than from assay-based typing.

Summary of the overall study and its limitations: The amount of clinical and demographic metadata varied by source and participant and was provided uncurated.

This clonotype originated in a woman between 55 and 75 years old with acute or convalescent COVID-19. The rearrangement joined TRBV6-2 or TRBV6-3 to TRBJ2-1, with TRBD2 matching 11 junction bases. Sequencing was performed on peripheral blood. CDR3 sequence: CASSGTSGYNEQFF. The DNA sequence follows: TGTGCCAGCAGCGGGACTAGCGGTTACAATGAGCAGTTCTTC.